This TCR beta chain appears in the sequencing data of a study of siplizumab effects on memory and regulatory T cells. The CDR3 has 16 residues. V lost 1 base and J lost 3; bases outside the gene matches: 5. Germline V lookup: CDR1 SGHAT, CDR2 FQNNGV. With regard to this clone: Its specificity is unknown.

Profiled with immunoSEQ multiplex PCR; TCRdb holds only in-frame clones, not every one. The sample comprises around 100,000 clones, 75% to 95% of which are singletons, and 0.15% rests with the top ten. Regarding the study as a whole: Mappable alloreactive CD4+ clones were on average around 66% Treg-derived with siplizumab, roughly 30% in controls. Siplizumab significantly reduced alloreactive sequences traceable to unstimulated CD4+ memory cells. Proliferating Tregs from siplizumab cultures lacked functional confirmation of suppression. Tracing alloreactive clones into unstimulated subsets worked for only a minor fraction of them.

The chain carries TRBV11-2 and TRBJ1-4, with 7 bases that match TRBD1. The sequenced sample consisted of CD4+ T cells sorted from blood. The receptor was isolated from a human donor in good health. The CDR3 bases are TGTGCCAGCAGCTTAGTGACAGGGTTTCCTAATGAAAAACTGTTTTTT. Translating it yields CASSLVTGFPNEKLFF.